Sequencing of this T cell receptor (beta chain) was carried out in a study of T cells after yellow fever vaccination. Study-level points and caveats: Post-booster repertoires contained most primary-vaccination clones again (almost 97% CD4, over 70% CD8).

This CDR3 region has 12 residues. Germline V lookup: CDR1 SQVTM, CDR2 ANQGSEA. V was cut by 1 base and J by 1 base, with 5 bases left in between. A process of 5'RACE template switching, which added a universal primer site and UMIs, was used to make TCR cDNA. One entry per CDR3 protein results from TCRdb running MiXCR on the 5' RACE reads. Counted here are 620,000 or so distinct CDR3 sequences, about a sixth occurring once; the ten biggest clones make up approximately 15%. Of note for this clonotype: What it binds is not known.

The sample was PBMCs, taken 4 to 5 days after the first yellow fever vaccination. The sequence was collected from a man aged 18 to 30 who received the YFV17D yellow fever vaccine. The V and J genes are TRBV29-1 and TRBJ2-7; D remains ambiguous. Here the CDR3 reads CSVEGVSYEQYF. The CDR3 bases are TGCAGCGTTGAAGGGGTATCCTACGAGCAGTACTTC.